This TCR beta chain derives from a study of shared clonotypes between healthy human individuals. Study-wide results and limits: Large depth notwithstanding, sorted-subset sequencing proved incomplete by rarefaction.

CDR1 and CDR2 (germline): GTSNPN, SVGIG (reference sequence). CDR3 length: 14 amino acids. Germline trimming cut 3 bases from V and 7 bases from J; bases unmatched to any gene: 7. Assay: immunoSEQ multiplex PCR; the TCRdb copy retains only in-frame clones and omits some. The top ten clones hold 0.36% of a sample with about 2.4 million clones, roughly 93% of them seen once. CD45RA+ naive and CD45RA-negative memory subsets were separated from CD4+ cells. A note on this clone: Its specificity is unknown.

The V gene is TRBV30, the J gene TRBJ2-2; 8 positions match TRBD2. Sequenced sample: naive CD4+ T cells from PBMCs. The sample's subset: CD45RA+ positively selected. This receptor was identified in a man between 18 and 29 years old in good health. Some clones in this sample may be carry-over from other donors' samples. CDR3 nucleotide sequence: TGTGCCTGGAGCGGGAGGGCCATTTTCGGGGAGCTGTTTTTT. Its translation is CAWSGRAIFGELFF.